This T cell receptor (beta chain) emerged from a study of shared clonotypes between healthy human individuals. The naive CD8 subset, CD45RO-negative cells positively selected for CCR7, excluded terminally differentiated effector memory CD45RA+ cells. Remarks on this clone: Within the sample, other DNA sequences also encode this same CDR3.

Generated by immunoSEQ multiplex PCR, the TCRdb table keeps only in-frame clones and is missing some. The table has roughly 2 million clones, roughly 94% seen once. The specimen was naive CD8+ T cells sorted from blood. This receptor was identified in a man between 18 and 29 years old in good health.

Here the CDR3 reads CASSPGGTEAFF. CDR3 sequence (DNA): TGTGCCAGCAGCCCAGGGGGCACTGAAGCTTTCTTT. The chain employs TRBV14 and TRBJ1-1, with TRBD1 matching over 7 bases. Trimming cost V 4 bases and J 4 bases; bases outside gene matches: 0. CDR1 and CDR2 from the germline V gene are SGHDN and FVKESK. The length of the CDR3 is 12 residues.